This T cell receptor (beta chain) was sequenced in a study of blood T cell repertoires in COVID-19. About the research overall: The United States, Italy and Spain were the sources of the acute and convalescent COVID-19 samples.

Method: immunoSEQ multiplex PCR; TCRdb's copy keeps in-frame clones and lacks some. Of 35,000 to 45,000 clones listed, 85% to 90% are singletons. V was clipped by 7 bases and J by 5 bases; unmatched bases: 8. This CDR3 region has 14 residues. The V gene's germline CDR1 is ENHRY and CDR2 SYGVKD. The sequencing sample was made of peripheral blood. This receptor was identified in a man aged 55 to 69 with acute or convalescent COVID-19. V usage is TRBV10-3 and J usage is TRBJ2-3, with TRBD1 matching over 8 bases. As DNA, the CDR3 is TGTGCCATCACCCCGGGACAGGCTGGAGATACGCAGTATTTT. Translation gives CAITPGQAGDTQYF.